This T cell receptor beta chain is drawn from a study of a mutant IDH1 vaccine in newly diagnosed glioma. Libraries were prepared by immunoSEQ multiplex PCR; TCRdb keeps only in-frame clonotypes and omits some of them. The sample holds about 50,000 clones, around 92% seen once. Documented time point: week 35, safety follow-up. Each dose of the vaccine consisted of 300 ug of mutant IDH1 20-mer peptide, with topical imiquimod. All eight of the vaccinations patients received fell in weeks 1, 3, 5, 7, 11, 15, 19 and 23. The study enrolled donors with new WHO grade 3 or 4 IDH1-mutant, ATRX-lost astrocytomas. V lost 4 bases and J lost 3; bases outside the gene matches: 12. Germline CDR1 reads SGHKS; CDR2 reads YYEKEE (reference sequence). The CDR3 sequence is 16 residues long. Remarks on this clone: Its target is unknown.

The TCR sequence derives from a man aged 45-65 years with glioma. The source was PBMCs, collected from a glioma patient whose treatment included an IDH1 peptide vaccine. The chain is built from TRBV5-5 and TRBJ1-1, with 7 positions matching TRBD1. CDR3 sequence reads: CASSGRGMGADTEAFF. CDR3 nucleotides: TGTGCCAGCAGCGGCAGGGGGATGGGGGCCGACACTGAAGCTTTCTTT.